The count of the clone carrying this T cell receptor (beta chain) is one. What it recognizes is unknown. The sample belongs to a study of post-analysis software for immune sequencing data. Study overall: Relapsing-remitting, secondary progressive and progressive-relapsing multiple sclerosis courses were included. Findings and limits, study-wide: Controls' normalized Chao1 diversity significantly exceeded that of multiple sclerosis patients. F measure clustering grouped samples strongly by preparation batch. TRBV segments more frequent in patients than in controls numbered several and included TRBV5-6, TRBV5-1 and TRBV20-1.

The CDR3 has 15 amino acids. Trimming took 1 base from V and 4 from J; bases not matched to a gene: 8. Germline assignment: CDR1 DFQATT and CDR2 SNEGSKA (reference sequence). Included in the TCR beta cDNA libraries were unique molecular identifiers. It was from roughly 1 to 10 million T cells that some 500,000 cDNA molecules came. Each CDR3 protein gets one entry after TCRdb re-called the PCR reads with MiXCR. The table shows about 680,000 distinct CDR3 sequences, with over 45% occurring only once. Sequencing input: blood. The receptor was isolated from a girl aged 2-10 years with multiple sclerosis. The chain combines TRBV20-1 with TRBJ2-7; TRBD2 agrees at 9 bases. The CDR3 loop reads CSARGTSGGRYEQYF. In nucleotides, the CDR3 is TGCAGTGCTAGAGGGACCAGCGGGGGGCGTTACGAGCAGTACTTC.